Included here is one T cell receptor beta chain sequence, with context. What it binds is unknown. The sample is drawn from a study of cytomegalovirus exposure and HLA in healthy donors. Whole-study findings and limits: In an earlier analysis, most TCR beta V segments were productive about 87% or about 30% of the time. A missense variant in DCLRE1C was later tied to TCR beta V- and J-gene trimming.

This CDR3 spans 15 amino acids. V lost 0 bases and J lost 3, with 8 bases in between. Looked up from germline, CDR1 is SGHTA and CDR2 is FQGNSA. Primers for the PCR totalled 60 Vbeta and 13 Jbeta. The method was immunoSEQ multiplex PCR; TCRdb's version includes in-frame clones alone and lacks a portion of them. The sample has some 110,000 clones; under 70% are singletons. V gene TRBV7-2 combines with J gene TRBJ2-2; unclear D gene. The sequenced sample was PBMCs. The receptor was isolated from a man under 40 in good health and CMV-seropositive. CDR3 protein: CASSLANPDTGELFF. Written as DNA, the CDR3 is TGTGCCAGCAGCTTAGCGAACCCAGACACCGGGGAGCTGTTTTTT. Supplemented by reference TRBV7-2 and TRBJ2-2, the full variable domain reads GAGVSQSPSNKVTEKGKDVELRCDPISGHTALYWYRQSLGQGLEFLIYFQGNSAPDKSGLPSDRFSAERTGGSVSTLTIQRTQQEDSAVYLCASSLANPDTGELFFGEGSRLTVL.